The 19 T cell receptor beta chains below all came from one sample that was sequenced in a study of cytomegalovirus exposure and HLA in healthy donors. The PCR contained 60 Vbeta and 13 Jbeta primers. Data came from immunoSEQ multiplex PCR; TCRdb stores just in-frame clones and leaves some out. The table lists 65,000 to 75,000 clones, around 81% of them singletons. The sequenced material came from PBMCs. The receptors were sampled from a man aged 50 or older in good health and CMV-seronegative.

Here the CDR3 reads CASSSGGNTIYF. The CDR3 DNA is TGTGCCAGTAGTAGCGGGGGAAACACCATATATTTT. The chain links TRBV19 to TRBJ1-3; D is unresolved. The CDR3 spans 12 residues. Trimming pared 4 bases from V and 4 bases from J, leaving 5 bases between. The germline gives CDR1 LNHDA, CDR2 SQIVND (reference sequence).

The rearrangement uses TRBV11-2 and TRBJ1-5; perhaps TRBD1 as D (6 bases). Germline CDR1 is SGHAT and CDR2 is FQNNGV. The CDR3 is 17 amino acids. Trimming removed 8 bases from V and 1 base from J, with 21 bases in between. CDR3 DNA: TGTGCCAGCTCCTTAGGGATGGGGGGGCTAAGCAATCAGCCCCAGCATTTT. Translated, it gives CASSLGMGGLSNQPQHF.

The chain is built from TRBV19 and TRBJ1-3; tentatively, D is TRBD1 (5 bases). The CDR3 covers 15 residues. From germline, CDR1 is LNHDA and CDR2 SQIVND (reference sequence). Trimming removed 6 bases from V and 3 bases from J, with 15 bases in between. The CDR3 DNA sequence: TGTGCCAGTAGCCGAAGGGGCGGAAGTGGAAACACCATATATTTT. Translated, it gives CASSRRGGSGNTIYF.

The CDR3 reads CASAALGEGDEQYF. The CDR3, as DNA: TGTGCCTCTGCGGCTTTAGGGGAAGGGGACGAGCAGTACTTC. This chain connects TRBV19 to TRBJ2-7, with a weak D call TRBD1 (5 bases). V lost 11 bases, J lost 5 bases, and 22 bases lay in between. This CDR3 spans 14 amino acids. Germline assignment: CDR1 LNHDA and CDR2 SQIVND (reference sequence).

J is TRBJ1-1 and V is TRBV5-1; D is ambiguous. Germline CDR1 is SGHRS and CDR2 is YFSETQ. With 2 bases removed from V and 1 base from J, the gap between germline ends came to 12 bases. This CDR3 is built from 15 residues. CDR3 amino acids: CASSLPPTENTEAFF. The CDR3 nucleotides are TGCGCCAGCAGCTTACCACCTACAGAGAACACTGAAGCTTTCTTT.

The CDR3 region has the DNA TGTGCCACGAGGAGGGCCCTAGCGGGTCAACCTTACAATGAGCAGTTCTTC. This sequence encodes CATRRALAGQPYNEQFF. The chain has TRBV30 and TRBJ2-1; TRBD2 aligns across 8 bases. J lost 4 bases, V lost 8 bases, and 19 bases had no gene match. The CDR3 is 17 amino acids. From germline, CDR1 is GTSNPN and CDR2 SVGIG (reference sequence).

The table lists this clone with a few counts. The CDR3 DNA sequence: TGCGCCAGCAGCCAAGCAAAAGGGCTAGCGGTCACAGATACGCAGTATTTT. Translation gives CASSQAKGLAVTDTQYF. V usage is TRBV4-1 and J usage is TRBJ2-3; 7 positions agree with TRBD2. The CDR3 contains 17 residues. The V segment lost 1 base and the J segment 2 bases; nucleotides outside the gene matches: 9. CDR1 MGHRA and CDR2 YSYEKL come from the germline V gene.

The rearrangement links TRBV12-5 to TRBJ1-2; 7 bases map to TRBD1. Germline V gene data show CDR1 as LGHNT and CDR2 as FRNRAP. With V trimmed by 4 bases and J by 7 bases, 6 bases remained unmatched. The length of the CDR3 is 13 residues. The CDR3 here is CASGWQGVRGYTF. The CDR3 DNA is TGTGCTAGTGGTTGGCAGGGGGTCCGTGGCTACACCTTC.

V is TRBV7-9 and J is TRBJ2-2; 8 positions match TRBD1. The CDR3 spans 16 residues. V lost 5 bases, J lost 2 bases, and 7 bases stayed unmatched. CDR1 SEHNR and CDR2 FQNEAQ come from the germline V gene (reference sequence). The CDR3 sequence is CASSSWDRLNTGELFF. The CDR3 DNA is TGTGCCAGCAGCAGCTGGGACAGGTTAAACACCGGGGAGCTGTTTTTT.

This clone was observed a single time. This rearrangement joins TRBV7-9 to TRBJ1-6; no clear D. The CDR3 has 14 residues. Germline V gives CDR1 SEHNR, CDR2 FQNEAQ (reference sequence). Trimming removed 6 bases from V and 5 bases from J, with 11 bases in between. CDR3 DNA sequence: TGTGCCAGCAGAGCACGGGAGCATAATTCACCCCTCCACTTT. As protein: CASRAREHNSPLHF.

The chain couples TRBV6-5 to TRBJ2-2, with D perhaps TRBD1 (6 bases). V was pared by 3 bases and J by 7 bases, with 12 bases between. This CDR3 spans 14 amino acids. Germline V lookup: CDR1 MNHEY, CDR2 SVGAGI. DNA for the CDR3: TGTGCCAGCAGTTATTTTCAGGGGCTCGGGGAGCTGTTTTTT. Translation gives CASSYFQGLGELFF.

As to this clone: This sample includes further DNA sequences coding for the same CDR3. The chain couples TRBV5-6 to TRBJ1-1, with a weak D call TRBD1 (6 bases). There are 14 residues in the CDR3. V was pared by 4 bases and J by 1 base, with 11 bases between. Germline V gives CDR1 SGHDT, CDR2 YYEEEE. CDR3 in DNA: TGTGCCAGCAGCAGCGGACAGACGAACACTGAAGCTTTCTTT. Amino acid sequence: CASSSGQTNTEAFF.

This rearrangement joins TRBV28 to TRBJ2-2; 11 bases line up with TRBD2. Germline CDR1 MDHEN, CDR2 SYDVKM. J was trimmed by 2 bases and V by 1 base; bases with no gene match: 3. CDR3 length equals 17 residues. Here the CDR3 DNA reads TGTGCCAGCAGTTTATCGGGACTAGCGGTTAACACCGGGGAGCTGTTTTTT. It is translated as CASSLSGLAVNTGELFF.

This clone appeared a single time. The CDR3 DNA is TGCAGCGTTGATGAGGGAAACACCGGGGAGCTGTTTTTT. This gives the protein CSVDEGNTGELFF. V gene TRBV29-1 combines with J gene TRBJ2-2, with a tentative D call TRBD2 (5 bases). This CDR3 spans 13 amino acids. Trimming removed 3 bases at V and 2 bases at J, with 7 bases between. The germline gives CDR1 SQVTM, CDR2 ANQGSEA.

The rearrangement links TRBV7-9 to TRBJ2-7; D may be TRBD2 (6 bases). Germline V gene sequence: CDR1 SEHNR, CDR2 FQNEAQ (reference sequence). V gave up 1 base and J gave up 4 bases, with 11 bases separating them. This CDR3 is 14 amino acids long. The CDR3 bases are TGTGCCAGCAGCTTAGTATCGGGACTGTACGAGCAGTACTTC. This codes for CASSLVSGLYEQYF.

This clone appeared a few times. This sequence joins TRBV29-1 and TRBJ1-5; possibly TRBD1 for D (5 bases). V was trimmed by 5 bases and J by 1 base, leaving 9 bases between them. CDR1 and CDR2 from the germline V gene are SQVTM and ANQGSEA. This CDR3 region has 13 residues. In DNA form, the CDR3 reads TGCAGCGTTATACCAGGGAGCAATCAGCCCCAGCATTTT. This codes for CSVIPGSNQPQHF.

Points on this clone: A read error may produce the germline difference seen at one junction end. The J gene is TRBJ2-7, the V gene TRBV4-3; possible D gene TRBD2, 6 bases. CDR1 and CDR2 from the germline V gene are LGHNA and YSLEER. The CDR3 is 13 amino acids. As DNA, the CDR3 is TGCGCCAGCAGCCAAGATCGGGGGAGCTATCATGACTTC. It is translated as CASSQDRGSYHDF.

This clone came up a few times. V usage is TRBV13 and J usage is TRBJ1-1; the D is unclear. V lost 4 bases and J 0 bases, leaving 12 bases between the germline ends. Germline CDR1 and CDR2: PRHDT and FYEKMQ (reference sequence). The CDR3 runs to 15 residues. The chain's CDR3 is CASSSPESMNTEAFF. In nucleotides, the CDR3 is TGTGCCAGCAGCTCCCCCGAATCTATGAACACTGAAGCTTTCTTT.

This rearrangement joins TRBV4-3 to TRBJ1-2; D is possibly TRBD1 (6 bases). The ends were cut back, 5 bases at V and 6 bases at J, with 13 bases in the middle. Germline-derived CDR1 and CDR2 are LGHNA and YSLEER. CDR3 length: 13 amino acids. CDR3 nucleotides: TGCGCCAGCAGCTTTACAGGGTTTGATGGCTACACCTTC. Protein sequence: CASSFTGFDGYTF.